This T cell receptor beta chain comes out of a study of CD8 T cells in Susac syndrome. Reverse transcription of about 0.45 to 1 ug RNA was carried out with random hexamers. Multiplex immunoSEQ PCR targeted 54 Vbeta and 13 Jbeta TCR beta segments. A single record per CDR3 protein comes from TCRdb applying MiXCR to the immunoSEQ multiplex PCR reads. Here the sample spans more than 150,000 distinct CDR3 sequences, 95% being singletons. This clonotype came up once. Sequencing of TCR beta drew on CD8+ and CD4+ T cells from blood. The CDR3 is 14 residues long. Trimming at V came to 3 bases and at J to 6 bases, leaving 3 bases not matched to a gene. CDR1 and CDR2 from the germline V gene are SGHTA and FQGTGA.

This TCR came from a human donor with Susac syndrome. The chain has TRBV7-3 and TRBJ2-1; TRBD2 matches 9 bases. Sequencing used CD8+ T cells from PBMCs. The CDR3 DNA sequence: TGTGCCAGCAGCTTTAGCGGGAGTATCAATGAGCAGTTCTTC. Its protein product is CASSFSGSINEQFF.